The rows below give T cell receptor beta chains drawn from one sample of a study of T-cell memory formation after mild COVID-19. Each CDR3 protein is one row after TCRdb ran MiXCR on the 5' RACE reads. The profile covers 350,000 to 500,000 distinct CDR3 sequences, with over 15% appearing a single time and roughly 21% taken by the ten largest. Sequencing was done on a sample of PBMCs or a T cell subset sorted from them (not recorded which). Receptors originate from a man between 18 and 29 years old who had mild COVID-19 (a few samples of this study predate the infection). Cell type and time point are not known. The CDR3 runs from the conserved cysteine through the conserved F or W. D genes are given only for firm matches. Not every row has a clone size; where given, it reads once, few, many or a size class.

J | V | size | D | DNA | CDR3
TRBJ2-1 | TRBV20-1 | once | - | TGCAGTGCTAGAGGTTCACCAGTGGAGGAGCAGTTCTTC | CSARGSPVEEQFF
TRBJ1-1 | TRBV7-6 | few | TRBD1 | TGTGCCAGCAGTTCGGGACAGACGAACACTGAAGCTTTCTTT | CASSSGQTNTEAFF
TRBJ2-3 | TRBV12-3/TRBV12-4 | - | - | TGTGCCAGCAGTTCCCCGGGGGGCGGGACAGATACGCAGTATTTT | CASSSPGGGTDTQYF
TRBJ2-4 | TRBV5-1 | - | - | TGCGCCAGCAGCCTCGGGGCGGTGAAAGCCAAAAACATTCAGTACTTC | CASSLGAVKAKNIQYF
TRBJ2-3 | TRBV6-6 | few | - | TGTGCCAGCAGTTTCTCCGGGGAAGATACGCAGTATTTT | CASSFSGEDTQYF
TRBJ2-3 | TRBV7-2 | - | - | TGTGCCAGCAGCTTAGCACACGGGGTCGATACGCAGTATTTT | CASSLAHGVDTQYF
TRBJ2-2 | TRBV11-2 | - | TRBD1 | TGTGCCAGCAGCCCCGGGACAGGGTATGCCGGGGAGCTGTTTTTT | CASSPGTGYAGELFF
TRBJ1-2 | TRBV4-1 | few | - | TGCGCCAGCAGCCAAGGACAAGTTGGCTACACCTTC | CASSQGQVGYTF
TRBJ2-3 | TRBV5-1 | - | - | TGCGCCAGCACTAACGGCGGGACGGTGAGCACAGATACGCAGTATTTT | CASTNGGTVSTDTQYF
TRBJ2-2 | TRBV9 | - | TRBD2 | TGTGCCAGCAGCTTCAGCGGGGGGGCGATCGGGGAGCTGTTTTTT | CASSFSGGAIGELFF
TRBJ2-1 | TRBV11-2 | few | - | TGTGCCAGCAGCTTAGATCTGAATAATGAGCAGTTCTTC | CASSLDLNNEQFF
TRBJ2-4 | TRBV12-5 | - | - | TGTGCTAGTGGTTTTCGAGACATTCAGTACTTC | CASGFRDIQYF
TRBJ1-3 | TRBV5-1 | - | - | TGCGCCAGCAGCCTCCCTGACAGGCCAGGAAACACCATATATTTT | CASSLPDRPGNTIYF
TRBJ2-1 | TRBV12-3/TRBV12-4 | - | - | TGTGCCAGCAGTTTAGCGCAAGGGGTGCAGTTCTTC | CASSLAQGVQFF